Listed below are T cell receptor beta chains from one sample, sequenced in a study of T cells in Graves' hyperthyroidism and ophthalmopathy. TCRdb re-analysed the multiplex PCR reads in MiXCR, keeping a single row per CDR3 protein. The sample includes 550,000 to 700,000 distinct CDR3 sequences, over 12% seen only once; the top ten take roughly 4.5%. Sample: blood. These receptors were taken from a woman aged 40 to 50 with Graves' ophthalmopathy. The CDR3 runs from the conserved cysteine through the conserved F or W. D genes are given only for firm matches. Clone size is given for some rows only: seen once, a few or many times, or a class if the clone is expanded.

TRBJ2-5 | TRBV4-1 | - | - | TGCGCCAGCAGCCAAGGGGGGTTCCAAGAGACCCAGTACTTC | CASSQGGFQETQYF
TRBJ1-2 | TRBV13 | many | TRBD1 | TGTGCCAGCAGCTGCGAGAGGACAGGGACAGTGGATGATGGCTACACCTTC | CASSCERTGTVDDGYTF
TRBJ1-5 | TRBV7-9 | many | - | TGTGCCAGCAGCTCCAGCGATTATAGCAATCAGCCCCAGCATTTT | CASSSSDYSNQPQHF
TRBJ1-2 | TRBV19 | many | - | TGTGCCAGTAGCAAGGACAGCGATTATGGCTACACCTTC | CASSKDSDYGYTF
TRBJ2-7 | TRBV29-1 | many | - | TGCAGCGTTGTGGGCAGAGGGGGCTACGAGCAGTACTTC | CSVVGRGGYEQYF
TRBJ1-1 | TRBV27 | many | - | TGTGCCAGCAGTTGGTTACAGGGAGCTGAAGCTTTCTTT | CASSWLQGAEAFF
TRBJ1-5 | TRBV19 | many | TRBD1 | TGTGCCAGTAAAGCCCGGACAGGGAGGTATAGCAATCAGCCCCAGCATTTT | CASKARTGRYSNQPQHF
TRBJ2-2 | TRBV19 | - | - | TGTGCCAGTCAACCCGGGTTCACCGGGGAGCTGTTTTTT | CASQPGFTGELFF
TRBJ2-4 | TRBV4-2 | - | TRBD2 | TGTGCCAGCAGCCAAGATAAAGGTAGCGGGAGGGCCGCGGGAAACATTCAGTACTTC | CASSQDKGSGRAAGNIQYF
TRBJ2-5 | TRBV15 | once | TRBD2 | TGTGCCACCAGCAAATTAGCGGGAGGGGAAGAGACCCAGTACTTC | CATSKLAGGEETQYF
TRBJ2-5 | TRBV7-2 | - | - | TGTGCCAGCAGCTTAGCGTGGCGGCAAGAGACCCAGTACTTC | CASSLAWRQETQYF
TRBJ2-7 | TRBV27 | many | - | TGTGCCAGCAAGGACGGCCCTAGTTACGAGCAGTACTTC | CASKDGPSYEQYF
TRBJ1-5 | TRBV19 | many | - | TGTGCCAGTAAACGACAGAGGGAGGGCAATCAGCCCCAGCATTTT | CASKRQREGNQPQHF
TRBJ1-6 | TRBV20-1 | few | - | TGCAGTGCTAGAGGGTCAGGGGCCGTGAATTCACCCCTCCACTTT | CSARGSGAVNSPLHF
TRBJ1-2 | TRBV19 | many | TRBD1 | TGTGCCAGTAGTGGGACAGGGGGCACTAACTATGGCTACACCTTC | CASSGTGGTNYGYTF
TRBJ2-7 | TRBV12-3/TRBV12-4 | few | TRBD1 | TGTGCCAGCAGACGGACAGGGCGTTCCTACGAGCAGTACTTC | CASRRTGRSYEQYF
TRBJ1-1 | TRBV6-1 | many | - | TGTGCCAGCAGTGAAGGAGGTAGGGTCCTAACTGAAGCTTTCTTT | CASSEGGRVLTEAFF
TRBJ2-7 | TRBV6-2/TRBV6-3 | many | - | TGTGCCAGCAGTTACTCGAGAGTCGGTCCGGGCGAGCAGTACTTC | CASSYSRVGPGEQYF
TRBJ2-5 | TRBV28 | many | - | TGTGCCACCTTGGCCGACGGGGGAAGGGAGACCCAGTACTTC | CATLADGGRETQYF
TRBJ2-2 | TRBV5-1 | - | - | TGCGCCAGCAGCTTGCAAGGGGCGAACACCGGGGAGCTGGTTTTT | CASSLQGANTGELVF
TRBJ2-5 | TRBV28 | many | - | TGTGCCAGCAGTTCCGGGCCCAAAGAGACCCAGTACTTC | CASSSGPKETQYF
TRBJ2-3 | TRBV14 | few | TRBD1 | TGTGCCAGCAGCCAAGACGCGGGGACAGGGGGCCTAGATACGCAGTATTTT | CASSQDAGTGGLDTQYF
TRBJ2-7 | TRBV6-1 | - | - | TGTGCCACCAGAGCAACCTACGAGCAGTACTTC | CATRATYEQYF
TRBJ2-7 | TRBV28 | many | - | TGTGCCAGCAGTCACAGGGGGGGGTGGGAGTCCTACGAGCAGTACTTC | CASSHRGGWESYEQYF
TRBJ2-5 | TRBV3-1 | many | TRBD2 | TGTGCCAGCAGCCAAGATCGTCTAGCGGGAGCGGAGACCCAGTACTTC | CASSQDRLAGAETQYF
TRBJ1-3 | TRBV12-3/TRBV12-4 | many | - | TGTGCCAGCAGGCTAACGGGGTCTGGAAACACCATATATTTT | CASRLTGSGNTIYF
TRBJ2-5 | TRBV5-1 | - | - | TGCGCCAGCAGCCCGAGACATCACCAAGAGACCCAGTACTTC | CASSPRHHQETQYF
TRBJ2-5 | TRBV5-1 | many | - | TGTGCCAGCAGTTTAGGGACTGCCCAAGAGACCCAGTACTTC | CASSLGTAQETQYF
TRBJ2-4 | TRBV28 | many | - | TGTGCCAGCACCGAAGCCCAGGGGATGTGGAACATTCAGTACTTC | CASTEAQGMWNIQYF
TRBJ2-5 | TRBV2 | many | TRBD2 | TGTGCCACACTACTATCAGGACTAGCGGGAGAGGAGACCCAGTACTTC | CATLLSGLAGEETQYF
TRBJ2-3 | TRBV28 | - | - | TGTGCCAGCAGTCCCAGGGGGGCGGGCACAGATACGCAGTATTTT | CASSPRGAGTDTQYF
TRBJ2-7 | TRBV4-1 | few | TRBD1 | TGCGCCAGCAGCCAAGAGAGCGGGACAGGGAGGCACTTC | CASSQESGTGRHF
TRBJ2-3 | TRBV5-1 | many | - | TGCGCCAGCAGCTCCCGACCAAATCTAGATACGCAGTATTTT | CASSSRPNLDTQYF
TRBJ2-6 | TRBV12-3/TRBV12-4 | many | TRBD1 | TGTGCCAGCAGTCCGTTGACAGGGACCGGGGCCAACGTCCTGACTTTC | CASSPLTGTGANVLTF
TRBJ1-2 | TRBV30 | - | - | TGTGCCTGGAGCATACCCGGACGGATGGACGGCTACACCTTC | CAWSIPGRMDGYTF
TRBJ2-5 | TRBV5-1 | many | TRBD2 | TGCGCCAGCAGCTTGCGAGTGGTAGCGGGAGTCAGAGAGACCCAGTACTTC | CASSLRVVAGVRETQYF
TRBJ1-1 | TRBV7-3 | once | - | TGTGCCAGCAGCCTTACCCAGGGCCCTGACACTGAAGCTTTCTTT | CASSLTQGPDTEAFF
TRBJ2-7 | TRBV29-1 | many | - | TGCAGCGTTGAAGGCCCGGGATACGAGCAGTACTTC | CSVEGPGYEQYF
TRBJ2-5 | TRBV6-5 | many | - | TGTGCCAGCAGTTTCACTAGGAGAGAGACCCAGTACTTC | CASSFTRRETQYF
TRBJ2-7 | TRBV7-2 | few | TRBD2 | TGTGCCAGCAGCCTCTCGACTAGCTTAATCTACGAGCAGTACTTC | CASSLSTSLIYEQYF
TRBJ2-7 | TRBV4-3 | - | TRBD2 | TGCGCCAGCGGCCAAGAAGCTGGCCTAGCGGGAACCTACGAGCAGTACTTC | CASGQEAGLAGTYEQYF
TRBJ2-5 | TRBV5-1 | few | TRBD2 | TGCGCCAGCAGCCGAGGGACTAGCTGGAGAAGTGGAGAGACCCAGTACTTC | CASSRGTSWRSGETQYF
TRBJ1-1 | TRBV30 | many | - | TGTGCCTGGGCCCGTCTGGAGACTGAAGCTTTCTTT | CAWARLETEAFF
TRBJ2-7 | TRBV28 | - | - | TGTGCCACGGACGGCAGCTCCTACGAGCAGTACTTC | CATDGSSYEQYF
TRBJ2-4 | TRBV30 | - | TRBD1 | TGTGCCTGGAGTGCCCTAGGACAGGGGGGGGCCAAAAACATTCAGTACTTC | CAWSALGQGGAKNIQYF
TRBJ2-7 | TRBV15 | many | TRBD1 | TGTGCCACCAGCAGAGATTGGCAGGGGGCGTCCGAGCAGTACTTC | CATSRDWQGASEQYF
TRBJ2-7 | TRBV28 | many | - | TGTGCCAGCAGTTCATACCAGGATGGCTACGAGCAGTACTTC | CASSSYQDGYEQYF
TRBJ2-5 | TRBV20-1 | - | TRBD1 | TGCAGTGCTACTCCAAGGACAGGGGGCTCAGGAGAGACCCAGTACTTC | CSATPRTGGSGETQYF